Listed here are 24 T cell receptor beta chains from one sample, sequenced in a study of blood T cell repertoires in COVID-19. The assay was immunoSEQ multiplex PCR, and TCRdb's table has in-frame clones only and misses some. Among 220,000 or so clones listed, roughly 84% were seen once. The sample comprised peripheral blood. The receptors derive from a woman older than 75 with acute or convalescent COVID-19.

The chain uses TRBV18 and TRBJ1-4; 7 bases line up with TRBD1. V dropped 3 bases and J dropped 7; count of bases not matched to a gene: 11. CDR3 length equals 16 residues. Germline V gives CDR1 KGHSH, CDR2 LQKENI. The CDR3, as DNA: TGTGCCAGCTCACCGGTAACGACAGGGAAGGGTGAAAAACTGTTTTTT. Translated: CASSPVTTGKGEKLFF.

The V and J genes are TRBV5-1 and TRBJ1-2; D gene unclear. V dropped 0 bases and J dropped 2 bases, with 5 bases sitting between them. Per germline, CDR1 SGHRS and CDR2 YFSETQ. The CDR3 consists of 13 residues. The CDR3 coding sequence is TGCGCCAGCAGCTTGGACAGAAACTATGGCTACACCTTC. Amino acid sequence: CASSLDRNYGYTF. The whole variable domain, filled in from reference TRBV5-1 and TRBJ1-2, reads KAGVTQTPRYLIKTRGQQVTLSCSPISGHRSVSWYQQTPGQGLQFLFEYFSETQRNKGNFPGRFSGRQFSNSRSEMNVSTLELGDSALYLCASSLDRNYGYTFGSGTRLTVV.

The chain couples TRBV9 to TRBJ2-3, with 11 bases fitting TRBD2. This CDR3 contains 16 residues. Trimming removed 0 bases from V and 6 bases from J; junction bases left unmatched: 6. The germline CDR1 and CDR2 sequences are SGDLS and YYNGEE. The DNA for the CDR3 is TGTGCCAGCAGCGTAGATCCTAGCGGGGGGAGGGATACGCAGTATTTT. This translates into CASSVDPSGGRDTQYF.

The J gene is TRBJ2-7, the V gene TRBV6-1; TRBD1 agrees at 9 bases. Losses at the gene ends were 3 bases for V and 4 bases for J; bases not matched to a gene: 22. The germline gives CDR1 MNHNS, CDR2 SASEGT. The CDR3 totals 20 residues. CDR3 DNA: TGTGCCAGCAGTGATCGCACGATAGTAGGACAGGGGACCAGGGTGTACGAGCAGTACTTC. Amino acids: CASSDRTIVGQGTRVYEQYF.

This clone was found a few times. The CDR3 sequence is CASNYRGQTEAFF. The CDR3 nucleotides read TGTGCCAGCAACTACAGGGGGCAAACTGAAGCTTTCTTT. This rearrangement joins TRBV6-5 to TRBJ1-1; 9 bases align to TRBD1. Germline V gives CDR1 MNHEY, CDR2 SVGAGI. Unmatched junction bases numbered 5, after V lost 7 bases and J lost 5 bases. CDR3 length equals 13 residues.

This clone was observed a handful of times. The CDR3 bases are TGTGCCAGCAGTTACTCGAACAGGGGGGTTTACGAGCAGTACTTC. Protein sequence: CASSYSNRGVYEQYF. V usage is TRBV6-5 and J usage is TRBJ2-7; 8 bases fit TRBD1. Trimming took 0 bases from V and 4 from J; bases not matched to a gene: 5. Germline V gene lookup returns CDR1 MNHEY and CDR2 SVGAGI. The CDR3 sequence is 15 residues long.

The rearrangement uses TRBV20-1 and TRBJ2-3, with 8 bases matching TRBD1. Germline V gives CDR1 DFQATT, CDR2 SNEGSKA (reference sequence). The CDR3 is 17 residues long. V dropped 6 bases and J dropped 1; count of bases not matched to a gene: 15. The CDR3 protein is CSASEAPGGDGTDTQYF. The CDR3, as DNA: TGCAGTGCCAGTGAGGCGCCAGGGGGCGACGGCACAGATACGCAGTATTTT.

This clone was recorded only once. This chain joins TRBV30 and TRBJ1-5; 8 bases fit TRBD1. The CDR3 loop spans 13 amino acids. The germline V gene has CDR1 GTSNPN and CDR2 SVGIG (reference sequence). Trimming took 3 bases from V and 4 from J; bases not matched to a gene: 2. The CDR3 protein is CAWRGQANQPQHF. In DNA form, the CDR3 reads TGTGCCTGGAGGGGACAGGCAAATCAGCCCCAGCATTTT.

This clone was detected only once. The chain has TRBV5-1 and TRBJ2-3; 9 bases are shared with TRBD2. Looked up from germline, CDR1 is SGHRS and CDR2 is YFSETQ. CDR3 size: 15 residues. V shed 2 bases and J 2 bases; nucleotides not matched to a gene: 3. CDR3 amino acids: CASSFSGGPTDTQYF. The CDR3 DNA follows: TGCGCCAGCAGCTTTAGCGGGGGACCCACAGATACGCAGTATTTT.

The rearrangement joins TRBV7-2 to TRBJ2-5, with TRBD2 identical over 10 bases. Germline assignment: CDR1 SGHTA and CDR2 FQGNSA. V was pared by 1 base and J by 7 bases, with 15 bases of the junction left unmatched. The CDR3 runs to 18 residues. Here the CDR3 reads CASSLGASGGPGKGTQYF. As DNA, the CDR3 is TGTGCCAGCAGCTTAGGGGCTAGCGGGGGCCCCGGCAAAGGGACCCAGTACTTC.

This clone was seen only a few times. CDR3: CASSIGAGDGTDTQYF. The CDR3 region has the DNA TGTGCCAGTAGTATTGGGGCAGGGGATGGTACAGATACGCAGTATTTT. This rearrangement joins TRBV19 to TRBJ2-3, with a tentative D call TRBD1 (6 bases). The CDR3 contains 16 residues. Germline V lookup: CDR1 LNHDA, CDR2 SQIVND (reference sequence). Trimming stripped 3 bases from V and 3 bases from J, with 16 bases between.

J is TRBJ1-2 and V is TRBV12-5, with no clear D. Between the trimmed V and J ends, which lost 1 base and 0 bases, there was a span of 3 bases. CDR3 size: 13 residues. Germline CDR1 reads LGHNT; CDR2 reads FRNRAP. The CDR3 nucleotides read TGTGCTAGTGGTTTGGACACTAACTATGGCTACACCTTC. Translating it yields CASGLDTNYGYTF.

This sequence joins TRBV28 and TRBJ2-5, with 8 positions matching TRBD2. Germline loops: CDR1 MDHEN, CDR2 SYDVKM. V trimming: 3 bases; J trimming: 3 bases; junction bases outside the gene matches: 9. CDR3 length: 16 amino acids. Written as DNA, the CDR3 is TGTGCCAGCAGTTTTCAGGCGGGGGGCCCCAAAGAGACCCAGTACTTC. This codes for CASSFQAGGPKETQYF.

A word on this clone: At one end the junction does not follow the germline gene, possibly because of a read error. The chain has TRBV2 and TRBJ1-6; 7 nucleotides match TRBD1. This CDR3 is built from 12 residues. Germline values: CDR1 SNHLY, CDR2 FYNNEI. This chain's CDR3 is CARRGPTGVTDF. Written as DNA, the CDR3 is TGTGCCAGGAGGGGGCCCACCGGGGTTACAGACTTT.

The rearrangement links TRBV6-5 to TRBJ2-3, with D maybe TRBD1 (5 bases). CDR1 and CDR2 from the germline V gene are MNHEY and SVGAGI. Trimming removed 6 bases at V and 3 bases at J, with 13 bases between. The CDR3 is 14 amino acids. The CDR3 here is CASREEKGTDTQYF. DNA of the CDR3: TGTGCCAGCAGAGAGGAAAAGGGGACAGATACGCAGTATTTT.

The chain recombines TRBV6-5 with TRBJ1-5; D might be TRBD1 (6 bases). This CDR3 region has 15 residues. V lost 7 bases to trimming and J lost 3 bases, with 16 bases between them. Germline lookup yields CDR1 MNHEY and CDR2 SVGAGI. Here the CDR3 reads CASTTRSGVNQPQHF. Here the CDR3 DNA reads TGTGCCAGCACCACGAGGTCAGGGGTCAATCAGCCCCAGCATTTT.

This rearrangement joins TRBV28 to TRBJ1-2; 10 bases line up with TRBD1. The CDR3 is 16 residues long. V lost 5 bases and J lost 4; bases outside the gene matches: 10. Germline CDR1 MDHEN, CDR2 SYDVKM. The CDR3 loop is CASSGGGQGSSYGYTF. In DNA form, the CDR3 reads TGTGCCAGCAGTGGGGGGGGACAGGGGAGTTCCTATGGCTACACCTTC.

The chain uses TRBV5-1 and TRBJ1-1, with D possibly being TRBD1 (6 bases). This CDR3 has 18 residues. V lost 2 bases, J lost 0 bases, and 20 bases lay in between. Germline V gives CDR1 SGHRS, CDR2 YFSETQ. This CDR3 is CASSFGRDKSPLNTEAFF. CDR3 nucleotides: TGCGCCAGCAGCTTCGGCCGGGACAAATCCCCGCTGAACACTGAAGCTTTCTTT. Full variable domain (outside the CDR3, taken from reference TRBV5-1 and TRBJ1-1): KAGVTQTPRYLIKTRGQQVTLSCSPISGHRSVSWYQQTPGQGLQFLFEYFSETQRNKGNFPGRFSGRQFSNSRSEMNVSTLELGDSALYLCASSFGRDKSPLNTEAFFGQGTRLTVV.

This chain joins TRBV28 and TRBJ2-5; 7 nucleotides agree with TRBD1. The germline V gene encodes CDR1 MDHEN and CDR2 SYDVKM. The V and J ends lost 4 bases and 3 bases, in that order; junction bases with no gene match: 11. The CDR3 consists of 16 residues. DNA for the CDR3: TGTGCCAGCAGTTCTCGACAGGGTGGGGTAAAAGAGACCCAGTACTTC. This translates into CASSSRQGGVKETQYF. Drawing the rest from reference TRBV28 and TRBJ2-5, the complete variable domain is DVKVTQSSRYLVKRTGEKVFLECVQDMDHENMFWYRQDPGLGLRLIYFSYDVKMKEKGDIPEGYSVSREKKERFSLILESASTNQTSMYLCASSSRQGGVKETQYFGPGTRLLVL.

The genes are TRBV5-1 and TRBJ1-1, with D possibly TRBD1 on 6 matching bases. The germline V and J ends were trimmed by 3 bases and 1 base, with 10 bases remaining between them. Germline-derived CDR1 and CDR2 are SGHRS and YFSETQ. The CDR3 has 14 residues. The CDR3 is CASSSGQKNTEAFF. The CDR3 DNA follows: TGCGCCAGCAGCTCCGGACAGAAGAACACTGAAGCTTTCTTT.

This rearrangement joins TRBV4-1 to TRBJ2-7, with 11 bases matching TRBD2. Trimming removed 1 base from V and 4 bases from J; junction bases left unmatched: 0. The CDR3 extends over 14 amino acids. The germline gives CDR1 MGHRA, CDR2 YSYEKL. The CDR3, as DNA: TGCGCCAGCAGCCAAGGACTAGCGGGGTACGAGCAGTACTTC. Translated: CASSQGLAGYEQYF.

Written as DNA, the CDR3 is TGTGCCAGCTCACCGGTGTCTGACAGGGTCTACGAGCAGTACTTC. It is translated as CASSPVSDRVYEQYF. The J gene is TRBJ2-7, the V gene TRBV18; TRBD1 agrees at 7 bases. Germline assignment: CDR1 KGHSH and CDR2 LQKENI. CDR3 length: 15 amino acids. With 3 bases clipped from V and 3 bases from J, the junction kept 8 bases outside the gene matches.

The chain joins TRBV2 to TRBJ1-4; D possibly corresponds to TRBD1 (6 bases). CDR1 SNHLY and CDR2 FYNNEI come from the germline V gene. V was shortened by 6 bases and J by 8 bases, with 13 bases between the two germline ends. The CDR3 has 13 amino acids. The DNA for the CDR3 is TGTGCCAGCAGGCAGGAGGGGGGGGAAAAACTGTTTTTT. Protein: CASRQEGGEKLFF.

The CDR3 here is CASSPSSGGATDTQYF. In DNA form, the CDR3 reads TGTGCCAGCAGTCCTTCTAGCGGGGGGGCCACAGATACGCAGTATTTT. The rearrangement joins TRBV27 to TRBJ2-3; 12 nucleotides match TRBD2. The CDR3 is made up of 16 amino acids. J gave up 2 bases and V 5 bases, and 5 bases lay outside the gene matches. Germline assignment: CDR1 MNHEY and CDR2 SMNVEV (reference sequence).